Given below is one T cell receptor (beta chain) in context. The data originate from a study of blood T cell repertoires in COVID-19. In the authors' methods: Reference gene primer amplification yielded estimated nucleated cell counts. Repertoires were generated with immunoSEQ multiplex PCR, while TCRdb's copy carries only in-frame clones and drops some. V and J calls and clone size follow that table, whereas D and trimming were derived from the DNA. Of around 230,000 clones listed, more than 65% are singletons. The TCR was taken from a man aged 40-49 years who had recovered from COVID-19. Sequenced input: peripheral blood.

The CDR3 region is CATSPRGGGPTGELFF. In nucleotides, the CDR3 is TGTGCCACCAGCCCCCGGGGAGGAGGGCCCACCGGGGAGCTGTTTTTT. This chain uses TRBV15 with TRBJ2-2; TRBD2 is a possible D gene (6 bases). The CDR3 length is 16 residues. Germline values: CDR1 LNHNV, CDR2 YYDKDF (reference sequence). V lost 5 bases, J lost 4 bases, and 17 bases lay in between.